The sequence of this T cell receptor beta chain was determined in a study of cytomegalovirus exposure and HLA in healthy donors (dated by TCRdb to about 2017). Background for the entire study: In an earlier analysis of 550 to 750 of the donors, around 300 Gb of sequence data and 100 million or so unique TCR beta sequences from about 179 million T cells were reported. An early release covering 550 to 700 HLA-typed donors comprised 250 to 350 gigabases of sequencing data and some 79 million unique TCR sequences. Of the approximately 400 genotyped donors, roughly 85% fell in the genetic ancestry cluster associated with self-reported Caucasian donors. The aim of the study was to test whether cataloging public T cell receptors could identify signatures of past pathogen exposure. The study profiled the T cell repertoires of more than 500 subjects by immunosequencing and related them to cytomegalovirus serostatus. Besides the first cohort of 666 subjects, a separate validation cohort made up of over 100 different subjects was used. To predict cytomegalovirus infection status, the study combined high-throughput TCR immunosequencing, statistical association of individual TCRs with disease status, and machine learning. To study patterns of TCR occurrence, a later analysis re-analyzed previously published TCR beta repertoires from 650 to 750 donors and added high-resolution HLA genotyping. In the later analysis, no new phenotypic data were used to find candidate immune exposures; instead, reliance was placed on TCR beta sequences and their occurrence across donors. To decide whether each TCR beta V gene segment behaved as functional or pseudogenic, an earlier analysis of some 580 of the donors relied on high-throughput TCR beta sequencing. Alongside the repertoire data, information on donor age, sex, ethnicity and CMV serostatus was compiled. A later genetic analysis used genome-wide SNP genotypes for about 65% of the roughly 670 donors, treating that subset as a discovery cohort. All discovery cohort repertoires had been generated on a single sequencing platform. HLA typing covered class I and class II loci at four-digit resolution. The number of typed donors differed by locus: about 629-630 for A, B, C, DRB1 and DQB1; approximately 520 for DQA1; roughly 600 for DPA1; and roughly 450 for DPB1. Four or five DR-DQ haplotypes were treated as single units for association and clustering because of strong linkage in the cohort. Among some 400 genotyped donors of the cohort, an average of approximately 240,000 unique TCR beta nucleotide sequences was sequenced per donor, of which about 18% were non-productive.

What the authors observed across the whole study: Broadly in line with IMGT annotations, most TCR beta V segments showed up in productive rearrangements about 90% or about 30% of the time in an earlier analysis of approximately 640 of the donors. According to a later analysis, TCR association rates differed among HLA loci, with DRB1 alleles showing the most associated TCRs and HLA-C alleles showing the fewest. In a later genetic analysis, fewer N-insertions in productive TCRs were reported among donors in an Asian-associated ancestry cluster than the roughly 700-donor mean. Three of the identified cytomegalovirus-associated TCR beta chains were confirmed in vitro to be specific for cytomegalovirus antigens. Most TCR sequences were seen in very few donors, while some public TCRs were found in many individuals. Because HLA typing was unavailable for some donors at each locus, only the typed subset was used in association tests. In a later analysis, HLA-associated TCR beta chains were found to be more clonally expanded and to have lower generation probabilities than equally common non-associated chains. Several of the top co-occurrence clusters appeared to be linked to parvovirus B19, influenza, CMV and Epstein-Barr virus, according to a later analysis. In both the original and validation cohorts, the classifier was reported to diagnose cytomegalovirus status with high specificity and sensitivity. The authors suggested that the approach could potentially be extended to other disease states and immunological phenotypes. When HLA alleles, especially DR and DQ, strongly co-occurred, attributing TCR associations to individual alleles was difficult. For the cohort, immune exposure information was limited to CMV serostatus. This cohort had only TCR beta chains sequenced, and the lack of alpha or paired-chain data limited which features could be detected. According to a later analysis, most CMV-associated TCR beta chains appeared to be HLA-restricted, and the HLA associations seemed to be driven largely by CMV exposure. The study listed 164 TCR beta chains as associated with cytomegalovirus. Because counts were too low, 15 to 20 rarely observed V segments, including chromosome 9 orphons, were excluded from the earlier analysis of 587 of the donors. A further reported finding was that TCR beta sequences accurately predicted the HLA-A and HLA-B alleles for most subjects in the first cohort. A cluster of highly shared sequence variants was judged likely to be a technical artifact of the sequencing pipeline. Presence/absence analyses assumed roughly uniform sequencing depth across donors, an assumption that may not hold. Because the 87-base-pair reads could not distinguish some IMGT-functional V segments, including TRBV6-2 and TRBV6-3, those segments were excluded. In a later analysis, some 17,000 TCR beta sequences were associated with specific HLA alleles at a false discovery rate of 0.05. Linkage disequilibrium might explain the correlated functional status among segregating V segments, but an unknown experimental factor could not be ruled out. A later genetic analysis associated a missense DCLRE1C variant with V-gene and J-gene trimming of TCR beta chains, and an independent cohort replicated the association.

Trimming removed 6 bases from V and 7 bases from J, leaving 16 bases between the germline ends. The CDR3 numbers 14 residues from cysteine through phenylalanine. The read is trimmed to its CDR3 DNA, 42 bases read in frame from base 1. According to the germline V gene, CDR1 reads SGHNT and CDR2 reads YENEEA. Library prep was done by the immunoSEQ multiplex PCR assay. For the multiplex PCR, a mixture combining 60 forward primers for TCR Vbeta segments and 13 reverse primers for TCR Jbeta segments was used. A multiplex PCR assay on genomic DNA amplified the CDR3 region of rearranged TCR beta genes. The Illumina HiSeq System was used to sequence the amplified TCR beta libraries as 87-base-pair reads. In the authors' own workflow: A later analysis counted about 80 million unique TCR beta chains across the 550 to 750 repertoires, and about 10 million of these chains were shared by at least two donors. A nearest-neighbor algorithm error-corrected the raw reads and collapsed the reads into unique sequences, merging closely related sequences to remove PCR and sequencing errors. CDR3 sequences were aligned to IMGT reference sequences to assign V, D and J gene segments. Each retained sequence needed at least a six-nucleotide match to both a V gene segment and a J gene segment. Rearrangements were classified as productive when the CDR3 lacked stop codons and remained in frame with V and J, and all other rearrangements were classified as non-productive. Following IMGT convention, CDR3 was defined as the stretch from the second conserved V-encoded cysteine to the conserved J-encoded phenylalanine. The earlier analysis of 587 of the donors excluded sequences that lacked an unambiguous match to a single V gene segment. An earlier analysis of 587 of the donors called V segments functional above 56.7% productive rearrangements and segregating when the between-donor standard deviation exceeded 5%. To diagnose cytomegalovirus status from the catalog of TCR beta chain sequences, a statistical classification framework was built. In a later analysis, V and J genes were assigned by comparing TCR nucleotide sequences against IMGT/GENE-DB human TR gene sequences. The TCRdist pipeline was used in a later analysis to assign CDR3 sequences and most-parsimonious VDJ recombination scenarios. In a later analysis, each TCR beta chain was defined by its CDR3 amino acid sequence together with its V-gene family, and reads lacking a unique V-gene family were excluded. In a later analysis, approximately 640 highly shared, low-generation-probability nucleotide sequences were removed to address suspected cross-contamination and a sequencing artifact. A later analysis calculated a clonal expansion index for each public chain from normalized within-repertoire ranks of inferred template counts. Generation probabilities in a later analysis came from a VDJ recombination model fitted to out-of-frame rearrangements, and those results were checked against IGoR. In a later analysis, hypergeometric tests were used to score TCR-TCR, TCR-HLA and TCR-CMV co-occurrence, with a repertoire-size bias correction applied to TCR pairs. To estimate false discovery rates, a later analysis permuted the HLA or CMV assignments 20 times. In a later analysis, co-occurring TCRs were grouped using DBSCAN, with TCRdist sequence similarity added in when clustering inside HLA-allele-positive subsets. Repertoires with fewer than 30,000 or more than 120,000 public chains were left out of co-occurrence clustering, as were several repertoires with anomalous nucleotide sharing. Not all clones reach the TCRdb copy of this immuneACCESS table, which keeps in-frame sequences only. Checked studies attribute under half of the gap to unresolved V genes and leave the rest unexplained. For V, J and clone size, that table is used; D and trimming come from the DNA. Across this sample there are approximately 180,000 clones, with roughly 80% seen only once. Together, the top ten hold 1.5% to 2% of the sample.

Of note for this clone: The antigen this receptor binds is unknown. The input lacks base qualities; no much larger clone sits a single base away.

In total, 666 healthy bone marrow donors made up the cohort. Cohort members were all nominally healthy when sampled, although unrecorded immune exposures were likely present. The donor was CMV seronegative and was included in the group of 352 seronegative cohort members. A peripheral blood sample was provided by each donor, and peripheral blood mononuclear cells were used for TCR beta sequencing. Genomic DNA was extracted from the blood cell samples with the Qiagen DNeasy Blood Extraction Kit. The receptor chain draws on TRBV11-3 and TRBJ2-1; perhaps TRBD2 is the D gene, with 5 bases matching. Sequencing input: PBMCs. This clonotype originated in a woman between 18 and 29 years old in good health and CMV-seronegative. Read as DNA, the sequence is TGTGCCAGCAGAACAATTGGGAGTGTGAATGAGCAGTTCTTC. Its protein is CASRTIGSVNEQFF.